These 22 T cell receptor beta chains were sequenced from one sample in a study of T cells expressing NK-cell markers. From the 5' RACE reads, TCRdb lists one entry per CDR3 protein and no DNA. This specimen shows some 410,000 distinct CDR3 sequences; the ten leading clones hold under 7.5%. Sequencing was done on a sample of blood T cells: a sorted CD56 or NKG2C T cell subset, CD4+ or CD8+ T cells, or bulk PBMC T cells (not recorded which). Receptors were obtained from a woman between 18 and 70 years old in good health.

V gene TRBV28 combines with J gene TRBJ2-7. The CDR3 is 14 residues long. Germline V gene lookup returns CDR1 MDHEN and CDR2 SYDVKM. CDR3 loop: CASSLSLILYEQYF.

The chain employs TRBV7-2 and TRBJ1-5; TCRdb reports TRBD1, a call that lacks DNA to check it against. The germline V gene encodes CDR1 SGHTA and CDR2 FQGNSA. This CDR3 contains 14 residues. The CDR3 loop is CASTSGQAHQPQHF.

CDR3 residues: CASSLARGTGDQPQHF. The chain joins TRBV7-9 to TRBJ1-5; the TCRdb D gene call, TRBD1, has no DNA to confirm it. Germline V gene data show CDR1 as SEHNR and CDR2 as FQNEAQ (reference sequence). The CDR3 covers 16 residues. The full variable domain, its missing parts supplied by reference TRBV7-9 and TRBJ1-5, is DTGVSQNPRHKITKRGQNVTFRCDPISEHNRLYWYRQTLGQGPEFLTYFQNEAQLEKSRLLSDRFSAERPKGSFSTLEIQRTEQGDSAMYLCASSLARGTGDQPQHFGDGTRLSIL.

The chain links TRBV7-9 to TRBJ2-7; TCRdb names TRBD1, which stays unverified in the absence of DNA. This CDR3 is built from 14 residues. Germline V CDR1 and CDR2: SEHNR, FQNEAQ (reference sequence). The CDR3 reads CASSSHDLREQQYF.

The V and J genes are TRBV27 and TRBJ2-1. Germline values: CDR1 MNHEY, CDR2 SMNVEV (reference sequence). The CDR3 contains 14 residues. CDR3 region: CASSFAADYNEQFF.

The V and J genes are TRBV28 and TRBJ1-2. Germline values: CDR1 MDHEN, CDR2 SYDVKM. CDR3 length: 15 amino acids. CDR3 loop: CASSSPRRGNYGYTF.

CDR3 loop: CASSQPREGPGELFF. The rearrangement links TRBV4-1 to TRBJ2-2; without DNA, the TCRdb call of TRBD2 cannot be checked. Germline loops: CDR1 MGHRA, CDR2 YSYEKL. The CDR3 sequence is 15 residues long.

The chain has TRBV20-1 and TRBJ1-3; TCRdb indicates TRBD1, and absent DNA this call remains unverified. CDR3 length: 15 residues. The germline V gene has CDR1 DFQATT and CDR2 SNEGSKA (reference sequence). The CDR3 reads CSARGRDRVLDTIYF.

The V and J genes are TRBV9 and TRBJ1-6; TCRdb returns TRBD1, unconfirmable since there is no DNA. Germline V gene data show CDR1 as SGDLS and CDR2 as YYNGEE. The CDR3 is made up of 13 amino acids. The CDR3 here is CASSARHGEVLHF.

The chain is built from TRBV11-2 and TRBJ2-2; the D call from TCRdb, TRBD1, cannot be confirmed without DNA. Germline V gene data show CDR1 as SGHAT and CDR2 as FQNNGV. The CDR3 extends over 15 amino acids. The CDR3 protein is CASSSGTVGTGELFF.

CDR3 protein: CASINREGLSKNIQYF. The chain employs TRBV28 and TRBJ2-4; TCRdb gives TRBD2 as the D gene, but with no DNA this cannot be confirmed. The CDR3 has 16 amino acids. Germline values: CDR1 MDHEN, CDR2 SYDVKM.

The CDR3 is CASRGSPTSGSREQFF. The chain recombines TRBV28 with TRBJ2-1; TCRdb's D call of TRBD2 is untestable without DNA. The V gene's germline CDR1 is MDHEN and CDR2 SYDVKM. The CDR3 has 16 residues.

This chain links TRBV6-4 with TRBJ2-1; TCRdb's assignment of TRBD2 cannot be checked, as there is no DNA. The V gene's germline CDR1 is MRHNA and CDR2 SNTAGT. The CDR3 extends over 13 amino acids. The CDR3 here is CASSETPAYEQFF.

The chain links TRBV27 to TRBJ2-1; without DNA, the TCRdb call of TRBD1 cannot be checked. Germline V gene data show CDR1 as MNHEY and CDR2 as SMNVEV (reference sequence). The CDR3 extends over 13 amino acids. The CDR3 loop is CASSFMGHNEQFF.

The rearrangement links TRBV7-6 to TRBJ2-5. CDR3 size: 14 residues. Germline V gene lookup returns CDR1 SGHVS and CDR2 FNYEAQ. The CDR3: CASSLVLGQETQYF.

CDR3 in amino acids: CASSLVQAYEQYF. The gene calls are TRBV7-2 and TRBJ2-7; TCRdb designates TRBD1, a call that cannot be tested without DNA. CDR3 length equals 13 residues. Germline V gene sequence: CDR1 SGHTA, CDR2 FQGNSA.

This sequence joins TRBV6-1 and TRBJ1-5; absent DNA, TCRdb's TRBD1 call cannot be checked. Germline values: CDR1 MNHNS, CDR2 SASEGT. CDR3 size: 15 residues. This chain's CDR3 is CATAPGTTINQPQHF.

The chain combines TRBV12-3 or TRBV12-4 with TRBJ2-1; TCRdb outputs TRBD1, but without DNA this stays unchecked. The CDR3 runs 16 residues. CDR3 sequence: CASSRSGQVQVNEQFF.

CDR3 residues: CASSESGRGSASLDTQYF. The V and J genes are TRBV25-1 and TRBJ2-3; TCRdb lists TRBD1, though no DNA is available to test this call. Germline V gene lookup returns CDR1 MGHDK and CDR2 SYGVNS. The CDR3 extends over 18 amino acids.

The chain links TRBV5-1 to TRBJ2-1. This CDR3 has 11 residues. Germline V gene lookup returns CDR1 SGHRS and CDR2 YFSETQ. CDR3: CASSSKFEQFF.

V and J are TRBV4-1 and TRBJ1-5. CDR1 is MGHRA and CDR2 is YSYEKL in the germline V gene. The length of the CDR3 is 16 residues. CDR3 protein: CASSQDLEASNQPQHF.

This chain connects TRBV19 to TRBJ2-3. The CDR3 consists of 15 residues. The germline gives CDR1 LNHDA, CDR2 SQIVND (reference sequence). The CDR3 protein is CASSYGSKFTDTQYF.